This TCR beta chain comes out of a study of OX40 agonist ivuxolimab in advanced cancers. Study observations and caveats: The CD4+ and CD8+ T cells in the blood had expanded clonally by week 6 at 0.1 to 3.0 mg/kg.

The CDR3 has 14 amino acids. The germline gives CDR1 GTSNPN, CDR2 SVGIG (reference sequence). V lost 3 bases and J lost 4; bases outside the gene matches: 8. The data were produced by immunoSEQ multiplex PCR, yet TCRdb's version contains in-frame clones alone and is incomplete. The sample consists of 50,000 or so clones, about 90% of them appearing once. No patient had autoimmune disease or received systemic immunosuppression. This clone came up a few times. Antigen: not known. This receptor was taken from an adult with an advanced solid tumor such as melanoma, head and neck, liver or kidney cancer. The source material was CD4+ or CD8+ T cells sorted from blood, sampled in a trial of the OX40 agonist ivuxolimab. V usage is TRBV30 and J usage is TRBJ2-7; 8 bases fit TRBD1. CDR3 amino acids: CAWSIRDRRYEQYF. The DNA for the CDR3 is TGTGCCTGGAGCATACGGGACAGGAGGTACGAGCAGTACTTC.